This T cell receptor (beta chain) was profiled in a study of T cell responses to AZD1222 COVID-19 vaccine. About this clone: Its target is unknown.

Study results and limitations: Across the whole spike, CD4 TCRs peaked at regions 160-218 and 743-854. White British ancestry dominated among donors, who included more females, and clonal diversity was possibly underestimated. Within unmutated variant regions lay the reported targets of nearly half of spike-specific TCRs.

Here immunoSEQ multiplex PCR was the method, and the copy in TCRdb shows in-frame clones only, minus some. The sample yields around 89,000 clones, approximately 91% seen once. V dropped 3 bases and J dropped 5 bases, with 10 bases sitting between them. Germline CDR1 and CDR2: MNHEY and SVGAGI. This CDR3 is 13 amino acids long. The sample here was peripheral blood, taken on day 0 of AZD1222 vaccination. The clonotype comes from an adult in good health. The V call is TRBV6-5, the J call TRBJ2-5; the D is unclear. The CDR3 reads CASSYLTGETQYF. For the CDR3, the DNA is TGTGCCAGCAGTTATCTCACCGGGGAGACCCAGTACTTC.